These T cell receptor beta chains were read from a single sample in a study of human T cells and chemical hapten exposure. TCRdb reprocessed the 5' RACE reads via MiXCR and lists one record per CDR3 protein. The table lists tens of thousands of distinct CDR3 sequences, roughly 8% of them singletons. The source of these receptors is a male donor in good health. Each CDR3 is given with its conserved first and last residue.

V: TRBV29-1; J: TRBJ2-7; CDR3: CSVAGAGPFKEQYF
V: TRBV27; J: TRBJ1-2; CDR3: CASSLLREIGAYYGYTF
V: TRBV15; J: TRBJ2-3; CDR3: CATSRASSRSGDTQYF
V: TRBV18; J: TRBJ2-3; CDR3: CASSQTGGDTQYF
V: TRBV2; J: TRBJ1-1; CDR3: CASTDGVGVMNTEAFF
V: TRBV7-8; J: TRBJ1-5; CDR3: CASSSRDSSNQPQHF
V: TRBV4-1; J: TRBJ2-7; CDR3: CASSPSTRVLYF
V: TRBV7-9; J: TRBJ2-2; CDR3: CARDRVTGELFF
V: TRBV4-2; J: TRBJ1-5; CDR3: CASSQDGPGGSNQPQHF
V: TRBV5-1; J: TRBJ2-2; CDR3: CASSLTYTGELFF
V: TRBV12-3/TRBV12-4; J: TRBJ1-3; CDR3: CASSSSAGTGTGNTIYF
V: TRBV12-5; J: TRBJ1-1; CDR3: CASGAGTNRNTEAFF
V: TRBV12-3/TRBV12-4; J: TRBJ1-3; CDR3: CASRPGTSGNTIYF
V: TRBV27; J: TRBJ2-7; CDR3: CASSSHRDSYEQYF
V: TRBV15; J: TRBJ2-7; CDR3: CATSRDRGQGAHEQYF
V: TRBV4-3; J: TRBJ1-4; CDR3: CASSQPRTGEEKLFF
V: TRBV18; J: TRBJ2-2; CDR3: CASSPLQENTGELFF
V: TRBV25-1; J: TRBJ2-2; CDR3: CASSEPATSGRPSTGELFF
V: TRBV28; J: TRBJ1-5; CDR3: CASSLGQGVGQPQHF
V: TRBV11-3; J: TRBJ2-1; CDR3: CASSHRQFSYEQFF
V: TRBV6-6; J: TRBJ2-1; CDR3: CASSYGLSSYNEQFF
V: TRBV6-5; J: TRBJ1-1; CDR3: CASSSLARDRGRNTEAFF
V: TRBV5-6; J: TRBJ1-4; CDR3: CASSWGAEKLFF
V: TRBV7-9; J: TRBJ2-3; CDR3: CASSPPEGRATDTQYF
V: TRBV4-3; J: TRBJ2-6; CDR3: CASSEKLRVPSGANVLTF
V: TRBV15; J: TRBJ1-1; CDR3: CATSRPQTGEAFF
V: TRBV25-1; J: TRBJ2-5; CDR3: CASSEGRGFSKQRETETQYF
V: TRBV6-5; J: TRBJ1-1; CDR3: CASSRTVMNTEAFF
V: TRBV7-8; J: TRBJ2-2; CDR3: CASSSHAGERTGELFF
V: TRBV28; J: TRBJ1-1; CDR3: CASSPPTENTEAFF
V: TRBV4-2; J: TRBJ2-3; CDR3: CASSTKPLSGTSDGVADTQYF
V: TRBV5-1; J: TRBJ2-7; CDR3: CASSLDYTAYEQYF
V: TRBV27; J: TRBJ1-5; CDR3: CASSPLTGGFQPQHF
V: TRBV3-1; J: TRBJ2-2; CDR3: CASSQSVRGRHRTGELFF
V: TRBV27; J: TRBJ2-3; CDR3: CASSSGGALTLRRERTTDTQYF